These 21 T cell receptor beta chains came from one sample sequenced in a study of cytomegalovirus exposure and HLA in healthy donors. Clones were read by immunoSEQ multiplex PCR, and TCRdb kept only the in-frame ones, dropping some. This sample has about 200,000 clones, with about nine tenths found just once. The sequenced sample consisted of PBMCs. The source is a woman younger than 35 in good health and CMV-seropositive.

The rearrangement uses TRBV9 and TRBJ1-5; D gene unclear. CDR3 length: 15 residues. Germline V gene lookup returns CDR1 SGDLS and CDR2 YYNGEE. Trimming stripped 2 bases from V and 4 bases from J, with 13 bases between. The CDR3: CASSVDGLPNQPQHF. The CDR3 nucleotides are TGTGCCAGCAGCGTGGACGGACTACCAAATCAGCCCCAGCATTTT.

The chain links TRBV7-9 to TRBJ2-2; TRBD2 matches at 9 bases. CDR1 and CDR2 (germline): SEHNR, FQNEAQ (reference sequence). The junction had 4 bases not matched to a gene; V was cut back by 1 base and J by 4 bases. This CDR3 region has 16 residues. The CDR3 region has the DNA TGTGCCAGCAGCTTAGGACTAGCGGACGCCACCGGGGAGCTGTTTTTT. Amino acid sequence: CASSLGLADATGELFF.

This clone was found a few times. CDR3 DNA sequence: TGTGCCATCGGACCGACTTTAGACAGGAACACCGGGGAGCTGTTTTTT. Translating gives CAIGPTLDRNTGELFF. The rearrangement joins TRBV10-3 to TRBJ2-2; maybe TRBD1 (5 bases). There are 16 residues in the CDR3. Trimming left V 8 bases short and J 1 base short, with 17 bases between. The V gene's germline CDR1 is ENHRY and CDR2 SYGVKD.

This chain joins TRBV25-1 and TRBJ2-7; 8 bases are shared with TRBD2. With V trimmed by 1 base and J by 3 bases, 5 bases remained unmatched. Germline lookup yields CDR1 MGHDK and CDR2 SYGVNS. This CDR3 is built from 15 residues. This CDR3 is CASSELSGGVYEQYF. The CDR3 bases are TGTGCCAGCAGTGAATTAAGCGGGGGAGTCTACGAGCAGTACTTC.

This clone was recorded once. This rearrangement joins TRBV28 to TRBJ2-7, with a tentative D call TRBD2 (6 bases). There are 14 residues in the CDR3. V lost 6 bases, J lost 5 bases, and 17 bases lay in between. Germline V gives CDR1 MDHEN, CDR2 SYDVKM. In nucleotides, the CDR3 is TGTGCCAGCAGCTTGCGGAGGGCCGTGGACGAGCAGTACTTC. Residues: CASSLRRAVDEQYF. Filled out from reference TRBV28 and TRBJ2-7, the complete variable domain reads DVKVTQSSRYLVKRTGEKVFLECVQDMDHENMFWYRQDPGLGLRLIYFSYDVKMKEKGDIPEGYSVSREKKERFSLILESASTNQTSMYLCASSLRRAVDEQYFGPGTRLTVT.

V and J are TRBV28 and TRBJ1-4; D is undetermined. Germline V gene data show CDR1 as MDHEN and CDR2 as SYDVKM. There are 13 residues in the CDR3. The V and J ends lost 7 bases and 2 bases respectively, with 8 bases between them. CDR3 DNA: TGTGCCAGCACCCTACGGACTAATGAAAAACTGTTTTTT. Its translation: CASTLRTNEKLFF.

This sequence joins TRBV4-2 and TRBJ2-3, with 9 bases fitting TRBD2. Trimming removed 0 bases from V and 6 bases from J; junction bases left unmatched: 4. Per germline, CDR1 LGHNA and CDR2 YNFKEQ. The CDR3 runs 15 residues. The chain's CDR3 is CASSQDRSGRDTQYF. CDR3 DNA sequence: TGTGCCAGCAGCCAAGACCGGAGCGGGAGGGATACGCAGTATTTT.

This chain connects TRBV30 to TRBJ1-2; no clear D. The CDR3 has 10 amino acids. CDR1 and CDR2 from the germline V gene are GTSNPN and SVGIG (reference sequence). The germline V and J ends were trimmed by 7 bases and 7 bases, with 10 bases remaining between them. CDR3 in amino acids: CAYHWSGYTF. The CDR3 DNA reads TGTGCCTACCACTGGAGTGGCTACACCTTC. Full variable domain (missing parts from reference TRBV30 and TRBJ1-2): SQTIHQWPATLVQPVGSPLSLECTVEGTSNPNLYWYRQAAGRGLQLLFYSVGIGQISSEVPQNLSASRPQDRQFILSSKKLLLSDSGFYLCAYHWSGYTFGSGTRLTVV.

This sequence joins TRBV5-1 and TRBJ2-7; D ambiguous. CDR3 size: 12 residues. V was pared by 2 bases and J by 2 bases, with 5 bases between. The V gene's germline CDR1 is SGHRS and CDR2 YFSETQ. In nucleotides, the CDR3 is TGCGCCAGCAGCTTAAACACCTACGAGCAGTACTTC. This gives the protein CASSLNTYEQYF.

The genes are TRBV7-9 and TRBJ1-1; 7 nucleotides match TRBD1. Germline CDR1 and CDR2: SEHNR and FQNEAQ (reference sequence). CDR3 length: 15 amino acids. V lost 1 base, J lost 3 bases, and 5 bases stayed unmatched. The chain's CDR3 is CASSLDLGTDTEAFF. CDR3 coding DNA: TGTGCCAGCAGCTTAGATCTTGGGACAGACACTGAAGCTTTCTTT.

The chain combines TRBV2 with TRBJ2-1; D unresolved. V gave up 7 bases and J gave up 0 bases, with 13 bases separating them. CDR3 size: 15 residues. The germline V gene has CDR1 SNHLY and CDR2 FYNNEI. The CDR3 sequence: CASMTHPFSYNEQFF. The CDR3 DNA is TGTGCCAGCATGACACACCCTTTCTCCTACAATGAGCAGTTCTTC.

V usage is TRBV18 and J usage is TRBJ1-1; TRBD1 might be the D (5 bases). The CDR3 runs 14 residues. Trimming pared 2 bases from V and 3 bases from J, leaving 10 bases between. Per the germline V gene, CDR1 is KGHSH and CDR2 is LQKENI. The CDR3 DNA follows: TGTGCCAGCTCACCATCACAAGGGGACACTGAAGCTTTCTTT. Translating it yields CASSPSQGDTEAFF.

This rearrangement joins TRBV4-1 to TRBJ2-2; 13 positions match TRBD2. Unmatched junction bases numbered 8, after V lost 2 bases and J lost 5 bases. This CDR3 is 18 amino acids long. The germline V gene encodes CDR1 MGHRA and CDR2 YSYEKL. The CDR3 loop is CASSQRTSGRIRTGELFF. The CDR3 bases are TGCGCCAGCAGCCAAAGGACTAGCGGGAGAATAAGGACCGGGGAGCTGTTTTTT.

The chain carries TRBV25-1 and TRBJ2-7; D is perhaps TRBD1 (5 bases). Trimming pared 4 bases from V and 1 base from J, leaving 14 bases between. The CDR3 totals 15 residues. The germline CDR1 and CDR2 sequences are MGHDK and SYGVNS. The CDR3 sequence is CASSAITDRSYEQYF. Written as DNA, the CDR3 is TGTGCCAGCAGTGCCATCACAGACAGATCCTACGAGCAGTACTTC.

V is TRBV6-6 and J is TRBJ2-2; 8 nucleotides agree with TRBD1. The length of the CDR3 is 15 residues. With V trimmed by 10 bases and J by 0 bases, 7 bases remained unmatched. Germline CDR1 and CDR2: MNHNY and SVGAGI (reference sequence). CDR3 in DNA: TGTGCCACCTCCCCAGGGGGCGCGAACACCGGGGAGCTGTTTTTT. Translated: CATSPGGANTGELFF.

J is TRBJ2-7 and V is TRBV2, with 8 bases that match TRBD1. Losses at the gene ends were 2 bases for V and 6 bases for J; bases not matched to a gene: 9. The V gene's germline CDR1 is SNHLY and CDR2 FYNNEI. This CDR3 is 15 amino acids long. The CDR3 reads CASSEYLSGGSEQYF. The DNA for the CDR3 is TGTGCCAGCAGTGAATATTTGTCAGGGGGCTCCGAGCAGTACTTC. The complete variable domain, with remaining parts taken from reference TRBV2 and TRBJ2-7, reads EPEVTQTPSHQVTQMGQEVILRCVPISNHLYFYWYRQILGQKVEFLVSFYNNEISEKSEIFDDQFSVERPDGSNFTLKIRSTKLEDSAMYFCASSEYLSGGSEQYFGPGTRLTVT.

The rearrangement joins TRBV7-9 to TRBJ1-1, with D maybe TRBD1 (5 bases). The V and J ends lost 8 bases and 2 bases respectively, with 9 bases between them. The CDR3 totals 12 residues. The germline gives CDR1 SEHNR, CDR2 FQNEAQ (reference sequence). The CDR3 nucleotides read TGTGCCAGCCCCGGGGGTAACACTGAAGCTTTCTTT. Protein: CASPGGNTEAFF.

The CDR3 spells CAWSVRQGAYEQYF. The DNA of the CDR3 is TGTGCCTGGAGTGTCAGACAGGGCGCTTACGAGCAGTACTTC. The V and J genes are TRBV30 and TRBJ2-7; 7 bases are a match to TRBD1. The CDR3 contains 14 residues. The ends lost 0 bases at V and 4 bases at J; junction bases unmatched: 6. Germline V gives CDR1 GTSNPN, CDR2 SVGIG (reference sequence).

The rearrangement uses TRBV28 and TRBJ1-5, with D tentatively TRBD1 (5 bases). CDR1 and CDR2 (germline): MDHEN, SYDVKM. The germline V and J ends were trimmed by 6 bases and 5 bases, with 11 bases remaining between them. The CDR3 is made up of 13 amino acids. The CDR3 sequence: CASSQGTYQPQHF. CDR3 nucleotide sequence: TGTGCCAGCAGCCAGGGTACCTATCAGCCCCAGCATTTT.

The chain's CDR3 is CASSLVGGSTEAFF. CDR3 in DNA: TGTGCCAGCAGCTTAGTGGGAGGGAGCACTGAAGCTTTCTTT. The chain combines TRBV7-9 with TRBJ1-1; D call uncertain. V dropped 1 base and J dropped 4 bases, with 10 bases sitting between them. Germline CDR1 and CDR2: SEHNR and FQNEAQ (reference sequence). The CDR3 totals 14 residues. Variable domain in full (rest from reference TRBV7-9 and TRBJ1-1): DTGVSQNPRHKITKRGQNVTFRCDPISEHNRLYWYRQTLGQGPEFLTYFQNEAQLEKSRLLSDRFSAERPKGSFSTLEIQRTEQGDSAMYLCASSLVGGSTEAFFGQGTRLTVV.

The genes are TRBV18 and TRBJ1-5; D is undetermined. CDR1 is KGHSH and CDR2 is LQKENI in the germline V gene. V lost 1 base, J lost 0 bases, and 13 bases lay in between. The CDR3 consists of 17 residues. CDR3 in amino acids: CASSPLGRENSNQPQHF. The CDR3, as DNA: TGTGCCAGCTCACCACTTGGCCGGGAGAATAGCAATCAGCCCCAGCATTTT.